This is a list of T cell receptor beta chains from one sample in a study of T cell repertoires in cytomegalovirus infection. One entry per CDR3 protein, called by TCRdb with MiXCR from the reads. The repertoire holds more than 650,000 distinct CDR3 sequences, approximately 40% seen once, with roughly 2.8% in the top ten. Sequenced sample: PBMCs. Receptor source: a human donor in good health (CMV status not recorded). Some clones in this sample may be carry-over from other donors' samples. The CDR3 runs from the conserved cysteine through the conserved F or W. D genes are given only for firm matches. Clone size is given for some rows only: seen once, a few or many times, or a class if the clone is expanded.

D gene,V gene,J gene,clone size,CDR3 DNA,CDR3 protein
.,TRBV12-3/TRBV12-4,TRBJ2-4,many,TGTGCCAGCAGTCCTAGCGAGTTAGCCAAAAACATTCAGTACTTC,CASSPSELAKNIQYF
TRBD2,TRBV7-8,TRBJ2-7,.,TGTGCCAGCAGCCCCGGGACTAGCGCCCTCTACGAGCAGTACTTC,CASSPGTSALYEQYF
TRBD1,TRBV9,TRBJ1-4,few,TGTGCCAGCAGCGTAGGAGCGCAGGGGGGATTTCTTGGGGTAACTAATGAAAAACTGTTTTTT,CASSVGAQGGFLGVTNEKLFF
.,TRBV14,TRBJ2-4,.,TGTGCCAGCAGCCAAGATTACGCAGGGATGAGAGCCAAAAACATTCAGTACTTC,CASSQDYAGMRAKNIQYF
.,TRBV7-8,TRBJ2-7,.,TGTGCCAGCAGCCCCGTGAGGGAGCAGTACTTC,CASSPVREQYF
TRBD1,TRBV12-3/TRBV12-4,TRBJ1-1,few,TGTGCCAGCAAGGACAGGAGGCTAGACACTGAAGCTTTCTTT,CASKDRRLDTEAFF
.,TRBV15,TRBJ2-2,.,TGTGCCACCAGCAGGGGCCGATCCGGGGAGCTGTTTTTT,CATSRGRSGELFF
.,TRBV19,TRBJ2-6,.,TGTGCCAGTAATTCCAGGGGAGATTCTGGGGCCAACGTCCTGACTTTC,CASNSRGDSGANVLTF
.,TRBV10-3,TRBJ1-1,.,TGTGCCATCAGTGAAGGGGGAAGGGGAGAAGCTTTCTTT,CAISEGGRGEAFF
.,TRBV2,TRBJ1-2,.,TGTGCCAGCAGTGGGCAGAGCGGGAACTATGGCTACACCTTC,CASSGQSGNYGYTF
TRBD1,TRBV12-3/TRBV12-4,TRBJ2-7,.,TGTGCCAGCAGTCCGAGCGGACAGGGGGGCTCCTACGAGCAGTACTTC,CASSPSGQGGSYEQYF
TRBD1,TRBV23-1,TRBJ2-3,.,TGCGCCAGCCATATACTGAAGACAGGGGGCACAGATACGCAGTATTTT,CASHILKTGGTDTQYF
.,TRBV7-2,TRBJ2-4,many,TGTGCCAGCAGCTCGCCGGGTTCAAACATTCAGTACTTC,CASSSPGSNIQYF
.,TRBV11-2,TRBJ2-3,few,TGTGCCAGCAGCTTAGGATCCGGGATGAGGGGTCGGACAGATACGCAGTATTTT,CASSLGSGMRGRTDTQYF
.,TRBV10-2,TRBJ2-3,few,TGCGCCAGCGAGGGTCAAATTACAGATACGCAGTATTTT,CASEGQITDTQYF
TRBD1,TRBV6-6,TRBJ2-5,many,TGTGCCAGTAAACGGGACAGGGGGCGCGGAGAGACCCAGTACTTC,CASKRDRGRGETQYF
TRBD2,TRBV6-2/TRBV6-3,TRBJ2-7,once,TGTGCCAGCAGTGACCCCAACGGGAGGGCCCGGGTAGAGCAGTACTTC,CASSDPNGRARVEQYF
TRBD2,TRBV28,TRBJ2-6,many,TGTGCCAGCGCACTAGCGGGAGGTCCCATCTCTGGGGCCAACGTCCTGACTTTC,CASALAGGPISGANVLTF
TRBD1,TRBV6-1,TRBJ2-7,.,TGTGCCAGCAGTAAAGACAGGGGGCGCATCGAGCAGTACTTC,CASSKDRGRIEQYF
.,TRBV9,TRBJ1-3,.,TGTGCCAGCAGCGTAGGAGGAGGGTCTGGAAACACCATATATTTT,CASSVGGGSGNTIYF
.,TRBV9,TRBJ2-6,.,TGTGCCAGCAGCGCAGGGACTCGTCGGTCTGGGGCCAACGTCCTGACTTTC,CASSAGTRRSGANVLTF
TRBD1,TRBV19,TRBJ1-5,.,TGTGCCAGTAGTATCCGGACAGGGGGGCAGCCCCAGCATTTT,CASSIRTGGQPQHF
.,TRBV7-2,TRBJ1-2,once,TGTGCCAGCAGCTTAGTATCAGGGTTAGATGGCTACACCTTC,CASSLVSGLDGYTF
.,TRBV30,TRBJ1-1,.,TGTGCCTGGACGAAGGGTGCAGCTTTCTTT,CAWTKGAAFF
TRBD1,TRBV12-3/TRBV12-4,TRBJ2-5,.,TGTGCCAGCAGCGATTGGACAGGCGATGTTGCGGAGACCCAGTACTTC,CASSDWTGDVAETQYF
.,TRBV6-2/TRBV6-3,TRBJ2-2,few,TGTGCCAGCAGTGATCCAGGGGGGGCGAACACCGGGGAGCTGTTTTTT,CASSDPGGANTGELFF
.,TRBV19,TRBJ2-7,.,TGTGCCAGTAGTATTTCTGAGGGCGGAGCCTACGAGCAGTACTTC,CASSISEGGAYEQYF
.,TRBV12-3/TRBV12-4,TRBJ1-3,.,TGTGCCAGCAGTTTAGGCGGGGCCAGGGTCTCTGGAAACACCATATATTTT,CASSLGGARVSGNTIYF
.,TRBV19,TRBJ1-5,.,TGTGCCAGTACGGACGGTTATCAGCCCCAGCATTTT,CASTDGYQPQHF
.,TRBV2,TRBJ1-3,few,TGTGCCAGCAGTGAAACAGTCGCGTATGGCACCATATATTTT,CASSETVAYGTIYF
TRBD1,TRBV10-1,TRBJ1-6,.,TGCGCCAGCAACCGGGACAGCGATTCACCCCTCCACTTT,CASNRDSDSPLHF
.,TRBV4-1,TRBJ2-4,few,TGCGCCAGCAGCCAACTCCCGACAGCATTAGCCAAAAACATTCAGTACTTC,CASSQLPTALAKNIQYF
.,TRBV15,TRBJ2-1,.,TGTGCCACCAGCCGTGGGGGTACTAGCAGCTACAATGAGCAGTTCTTC,CATSRGGTSSYNEQFF
.,TRBV7-8,TRBJ1-2,few,TGTGCCAGCAGCTTTGGGTCCCATGGCTACACCTTC,CASSFGSHGYTF
.,TRBV5-6,TRBJ2-3,.,TGTGCCAGCAGCTTGGTGGGCGGTCGGACGCAGTATTTT,CASSLVGGRTQYF
TRBD1,TRBV20-1,TRBJ2-1,.,TGCAGTGCTAGAACCGCGACAACAGGGGGCAATGAGCAGTTCTTC,CSARTATTGGNEQFF
.,TRBV10-2,TRBJ2-3,.,TGCGCCAGCAGCGCCGGGACTCTCGGGCCAGATACGCAGTATTTT,CASSAGTLGPDTQYF
.,TRBV18,TRBJ2-6,.,TGTGCCAGCTCACCACAAATCGGCTTAGGGACATACTCTGGGGCCAACGTCCTGACTTTC,CASSPQIGLGTYSGANVLTF
.,TRBV19,TRBJ1-6,.,TGTGCCAGTAGTCTCTACAGGGATGAGTACCTGGATTCACCCCTCCACTTT,CASSLYRDEYLDSPLHF
.,TRBV19,TRBJ2-7,.,TGTGCCAGTAGTAGGCGGGACTCCTACGAGCAGTACTTC,CASSRRDSYEQYF
.,TRBV20-1,TRBJ1-5,.,TGCAGTGCTAGAGATTATGGGGTTGGGCAGCCCCAGCATTTT,CSARDYGVGQPQHF
.,TRBV19,TRBJ1-1,few,TGTGCCAGTATAAGCGGACCTTACACTGAAGCTTTCTTT,CASISGPYTEAFF
.,TRBV12-3/TRBV12-4,TRBJ2-3,.,TGTGCCCTCCAGCGCACAGATACGCAGTATTTT,CALQRTDTQYF
.,TRBV11-2,TRBJ2-1,.,TGTGCCAGCAGCTTTCCTATCCACAATGAGCAGTTCTTC,CASSFPIHNEQFF